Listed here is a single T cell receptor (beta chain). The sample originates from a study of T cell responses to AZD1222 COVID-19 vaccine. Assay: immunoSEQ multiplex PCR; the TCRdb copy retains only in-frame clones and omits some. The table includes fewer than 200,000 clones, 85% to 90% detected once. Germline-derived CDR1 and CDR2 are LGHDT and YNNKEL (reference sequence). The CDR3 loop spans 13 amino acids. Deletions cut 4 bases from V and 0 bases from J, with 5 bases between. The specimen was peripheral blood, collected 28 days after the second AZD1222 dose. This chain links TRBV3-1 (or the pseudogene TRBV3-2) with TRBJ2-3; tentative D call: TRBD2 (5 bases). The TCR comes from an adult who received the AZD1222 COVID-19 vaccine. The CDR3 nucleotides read TGTGCCAGCAGCCGAGGGAGCACAGATACGCAGTATTTT. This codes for CASSRGSTDTQYF.